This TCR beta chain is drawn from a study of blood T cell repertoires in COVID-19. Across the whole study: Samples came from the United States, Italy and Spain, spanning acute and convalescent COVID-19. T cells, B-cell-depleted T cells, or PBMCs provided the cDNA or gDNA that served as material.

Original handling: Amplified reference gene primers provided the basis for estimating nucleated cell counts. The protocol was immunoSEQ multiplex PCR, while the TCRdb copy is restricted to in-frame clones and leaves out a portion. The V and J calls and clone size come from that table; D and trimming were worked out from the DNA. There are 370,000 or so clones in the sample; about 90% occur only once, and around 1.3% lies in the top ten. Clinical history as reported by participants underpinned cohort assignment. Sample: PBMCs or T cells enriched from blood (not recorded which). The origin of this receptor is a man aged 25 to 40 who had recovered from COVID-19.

In DNA form, the CDR3 reads TGTGCCAGCAGCTTGGAACAGCAAAACATTCAGTACTTC. It codes for CASSLEQQNIQYF. V usage is TRBV5-6 and J usage is TRBJ2-4; D remains ambiguous. The V end was cut by 0 bases, the J end by 5 bases, with 6 bases between. The germline gives CDR1 SGHDT, CDR2 YYEEEE. The CDR3 covers 13 residues.